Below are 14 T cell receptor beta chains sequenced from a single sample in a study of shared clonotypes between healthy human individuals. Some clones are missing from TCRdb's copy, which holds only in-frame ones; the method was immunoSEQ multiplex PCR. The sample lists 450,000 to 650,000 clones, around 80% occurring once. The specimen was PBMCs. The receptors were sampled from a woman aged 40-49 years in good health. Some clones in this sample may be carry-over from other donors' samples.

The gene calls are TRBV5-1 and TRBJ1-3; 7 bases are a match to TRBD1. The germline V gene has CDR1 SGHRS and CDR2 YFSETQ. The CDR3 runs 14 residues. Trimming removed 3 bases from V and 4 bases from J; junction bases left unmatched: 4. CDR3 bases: TGCGCCAGCAGCTCAGGGGGGTTCGGAAACACCATATATTTT. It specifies CASSSGGFGNTIYF.

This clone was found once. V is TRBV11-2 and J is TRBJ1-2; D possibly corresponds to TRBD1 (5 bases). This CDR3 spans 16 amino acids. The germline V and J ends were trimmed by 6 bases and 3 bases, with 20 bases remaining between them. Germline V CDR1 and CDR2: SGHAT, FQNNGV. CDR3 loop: CASRPGKGRRDYGYTF. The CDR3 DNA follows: TGTGCCAGCAGACCCGGGAAGGGACGAAGGGACTATGGCTACACCTTC.

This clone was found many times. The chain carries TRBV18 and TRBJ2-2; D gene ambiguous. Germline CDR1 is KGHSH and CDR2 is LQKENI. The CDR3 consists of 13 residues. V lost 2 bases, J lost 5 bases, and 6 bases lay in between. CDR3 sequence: CASSPVSTGELFF. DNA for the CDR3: TGTGCCAGCTCACCAGTTTCTACCGGGGAGCTGTTTTTT.

CDR3 region: CASSPGLAGMNEQFF. The DNA of the CDR3 is TGTGCCAGCAGCCCAGGACTAGCGGGGATGAATGAGCAGTTCTTC. The chain combines TRBV7-3 with TRBJ2-1; 12 bases are shared with TRBD2. V lost 5 bases to trimming and J lost 7 bases; unmatched junction nucleotides: 6. Germline V gene sequence: CDR1 SGHTA, CDR2 FQGTGA. This CDR3 is 15 amino acids long.

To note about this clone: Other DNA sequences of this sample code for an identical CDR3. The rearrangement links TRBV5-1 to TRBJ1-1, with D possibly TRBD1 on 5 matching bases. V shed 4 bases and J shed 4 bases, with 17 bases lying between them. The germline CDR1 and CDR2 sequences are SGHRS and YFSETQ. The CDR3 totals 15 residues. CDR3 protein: CASSLEGPSSTEAFF. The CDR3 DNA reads TGCGCCAGCAGCCTGGAGGGGCCATCGTCCACTGAAGCTTTCTTT. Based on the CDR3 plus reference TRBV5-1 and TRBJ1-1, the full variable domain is KAGVTQTPRYLIKTRGQQVTLSCSPISGHRSVSWYQQTPGQGLQFLFEYFSETQRNKGNFPGRFSGRQFSNSRSEMNVSTLELGDSALYLCASSLEGPSSTEAFFGQGTRLTVV.

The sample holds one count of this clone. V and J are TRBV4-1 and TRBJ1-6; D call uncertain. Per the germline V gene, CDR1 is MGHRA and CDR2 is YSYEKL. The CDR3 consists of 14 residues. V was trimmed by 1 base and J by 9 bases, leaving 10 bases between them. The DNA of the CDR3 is TGCGCCAGCAGCCAAGTTGGGGATGGTTCACCCCTCCACTTT. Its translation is CASSQVGDGSPLHF.

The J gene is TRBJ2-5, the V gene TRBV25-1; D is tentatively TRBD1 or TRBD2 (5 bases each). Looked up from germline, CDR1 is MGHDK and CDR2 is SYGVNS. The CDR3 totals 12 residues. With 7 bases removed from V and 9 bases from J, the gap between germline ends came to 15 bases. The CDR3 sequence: CASMGVSGAQYF. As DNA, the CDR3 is TGTGCCAGCATGGGGGTGTCTGGGGCCCAGTACTTC.

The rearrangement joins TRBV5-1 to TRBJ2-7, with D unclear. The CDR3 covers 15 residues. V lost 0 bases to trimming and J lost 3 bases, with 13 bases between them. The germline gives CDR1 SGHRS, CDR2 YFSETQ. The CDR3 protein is CASSLEDPRDYEQYF. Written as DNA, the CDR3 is TGCGCCAGCAGCTTGGAGGACCCTAGGGACTACGAGCAGTACTTC.

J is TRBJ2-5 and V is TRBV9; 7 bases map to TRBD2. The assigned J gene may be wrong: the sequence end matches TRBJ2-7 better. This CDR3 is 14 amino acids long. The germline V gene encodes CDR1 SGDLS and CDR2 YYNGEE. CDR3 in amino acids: CASSPLSGTYEQYF. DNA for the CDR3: TGTGCCAGCAGCCCTCTAAGCGGGACCTACGAGCAGTACTTC.

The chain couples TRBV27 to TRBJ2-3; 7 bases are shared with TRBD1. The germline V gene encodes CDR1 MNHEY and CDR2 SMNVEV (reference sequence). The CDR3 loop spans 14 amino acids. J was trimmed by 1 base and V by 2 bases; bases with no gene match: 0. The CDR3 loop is CASSLTGGTDTQYF. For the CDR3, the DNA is TGTGCCAGCAGTTTAACAGGGGGCACAGATACGCAGTATTTT.

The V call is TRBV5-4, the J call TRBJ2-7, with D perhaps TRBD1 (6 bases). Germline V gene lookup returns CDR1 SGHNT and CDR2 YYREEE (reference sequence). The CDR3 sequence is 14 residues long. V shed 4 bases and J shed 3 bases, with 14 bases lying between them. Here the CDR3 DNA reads TGTGCCAGCAGCACAGGGACGCCTGGCTACGAGCAGTACTTC. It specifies CASSTGTPGYEQYF.

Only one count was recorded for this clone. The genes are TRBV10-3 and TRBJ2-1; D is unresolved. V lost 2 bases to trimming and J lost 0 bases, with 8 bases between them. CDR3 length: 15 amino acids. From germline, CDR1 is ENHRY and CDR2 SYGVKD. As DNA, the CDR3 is TGTGCCATCAGTGAGGCCGGTAGCTCCTACAATGAGCAGTTCTTC. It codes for CAISEAGSSYNEQFF.

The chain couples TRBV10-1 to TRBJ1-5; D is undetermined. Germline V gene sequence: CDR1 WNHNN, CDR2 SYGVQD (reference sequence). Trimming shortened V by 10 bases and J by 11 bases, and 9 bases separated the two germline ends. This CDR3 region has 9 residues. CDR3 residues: CAIRRSQHF. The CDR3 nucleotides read TGCGCCATCCGCCGGTCCCAGCATTTT.

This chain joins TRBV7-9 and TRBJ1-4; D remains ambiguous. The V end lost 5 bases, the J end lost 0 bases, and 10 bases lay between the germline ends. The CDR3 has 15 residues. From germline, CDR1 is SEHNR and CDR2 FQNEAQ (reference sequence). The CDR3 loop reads CASSVDLSTNEKLFF. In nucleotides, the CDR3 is TGTGCCAGCAGCGTCGACTTATCAACTAATGAAAAACTGTTTTTT. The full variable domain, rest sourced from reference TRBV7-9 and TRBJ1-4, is DTGVSQNPRHKITKRGQNVTFRCDPISEHNRLYWYRQTLGQGPEFLTYFQNEAQLEKSRLLSDRFSAERPKGSFSTLEIQRTEQGDSAMYLCASSVDLSTNEKLFFGSGTQLSVL.